The TCR beta chain described here comes from a study of blood T cells in healthy people across ages. This CDR3 is 15 amino acids long. The ends lost 7 bases at V and 2 bases at J; junction bases unmatched: 9. Germline V CDR1 and CDR2: SNHLY, FYNNEI. Russia was home to the donors, healthy Caucasian individuals aged about 6 to 90. Then a second PCR, running roughly 7 to 11 cycles, was carried out with a sample-barcoded 5' primer and a J-beta primer mix. TCRdb re-called the 5' RACE reads through MiXCR, storing one row per CDR3 protein. The repertoire includes fewer than 1,000,000 distinct CDR3 sequences, 40% to 50% of them detected once, and approximately 20% sits in the top ten.

This TCR was sampled from a man aged 55 to 70 in good health. The sequenced sample consisted of blood. V is TRBV2 and J is TRBJ1-2, with TRBD1 identical over 8 bases. The CDR3 bases are TGTGCCAGCACGCGACAGGGGCTTGGGAACTATGGCTACACCTTC. Translation gives CASTRQGLGNYGYTF.